The next 32 T cell receptor beta chains were all read from a single sample in a study of cytomegalovirus exposure and HLA in healthy donors (dated by TCRdb to the late 2010s). The library was made by the immunoSEQ multiplex PCR assay. For the multiplex PCR, a mixture combining 60 forward primers for TCR Vbeta segments and 13 reverse primers for TCR Jbeta segments was used. This is the immuneACCESS table as TCRdb keeps it, with only in-frame sequences that have V and J called. A part of the clones is gone; compared with another copy, unresolved V genes explain less than half, and the rest is unexplained. This sample holds roughly 140,000 clones; approximately 80% were observed only once. The ten largest clonotypes hold roughly 6% of the sample. Source material: PBMCs. The receptors come from a woman between 40 and 55 years old in good health and CMV-seropositive.

This clone was recorded only once. This sample includes further DNA sequences coding for the same CDR3. The rearrangement uses TRBV11-2 and TRBJ2-1; no firm D call. Trimming removed 1 base at V and 0 bases at J, with 7 bases between. The germline gives CDR1 SGHAT, CDR2 FQNNGV. The CDR3 runs to 15 residues. CDR3 DNA sequence: TGTGCCAGCAGCTTAGGAGGAAGCTCCTACAATGAGCAGTTCTTC. Amino acids: CASSLGGSSYNEQFF. Supplemented by reference TRBV11-2 and TRBJ2-1, the full variable domain reads EAGVAQSPRYKIIEKRQSVAFWCNPISGHATLYWYQQILGQGPKLLIQFQNNGVVDDSQLPKDRFSAERLKGVDSTLKIQPAKLEDSAVYLCASSLGGSSYNEQFFGPGTRLTVL.

The chain recombines TRBV5-1 with TRBJ2-1; D ambiguous. Trimming removed 2 bases from V and 8 bases from J, with 5 bases in between. Per germline, CDR1 SGHRS and CDR2 YFSETQ. The CDR3 sequence is 11 residues long. In nucleotides, the CDR3 is TGCGCCAGCAGCTTCTTCGATGAGCAGTTCTTC. It translates to CASSFFDEQFF.

The V and J genes are TRBV9 and TRBJ2-5, with D tentatively TRBD2 (5 bases). The J call may be faulty, since TRBJ2-7 better matches the DNA end. The CDR3 totals 14 residues. Germline V gives CDR1 SGDLS, CDR2 YYNGEE. The DNA for the CDR3 is TGTGCCAGCAGCGTACGTCCGGGATCCTACGAGCAGTACTTC. Translating it yields CASSVRPGSYEQYF.

The CDR3 loop reads CASSSSVSYEQYF. The CDR3 coding sequence is TGTGCCAGCAGTTCTAGTGTAAGCTACGAGCAGTACTTC. The J gene is TRBJ2-7, the V gene TRBV11-2; no definite D call. V was pared by 6 bases and J by 3 bases, with 12 bases between. There are 13 residues in the CDR3. Looked up from germline, CDR1 is SGHAT and CDR2 is FQNNGV.

The CDR3 sequence is CASSMWGPGRETQYF. CDR3 sequence (DNA): TGTGCCAGTAGTATGTGGGGGCCGGGTCGAGAGACCCAGTACTTC. The chain links TRBV19 to TRBJ2-5; possible D gene TRBD1, 6 bases. This CDR3 is built from 15 residues. Germline V gene data show CDR1 as LNHDA and CDR2 as SQIVND (reference sequence). V lost 3 bases, J lost 4 bases, and 15 bases lay in between.

This chain uses TRBV4-1 with TRBJ2-3; possibly TRBD2 for D (6 bases). Germline V gives CDR1 MGHRA, CDR2 YSYEKL. V was cut by 0 bases and J by 2 bases, with 12 bases left in between. The CDR3 consists of 16 residues. CDR3 coding DNA: TGCGCCAGCAGCCAAGATACGGGACTGTTCACAGATACGCAGTATTTT. This gives the protein CASSQDTGLFTDTQYF.

The chain recombines TRBV6-5 with TRBJ2-7; 13 bases align to TRBD2. CDR3 size: 15 residues. Germline V gene sequence: CDR1 MNHEY, CDR2 SVGAGI. J was trimmed by 2 bases and V by 6 bases; bases with no gene match: 4. The CDR3 loop reads CASSRGLAGAYEQYF. Here the CDR3 DNA reads TGTGCCAGCAGCCGTGGACTAGCGGGAGCCTACGAGCAGTACTTC.

The chain joins TRBV5-4 to TRBJ2-7, with D maybe TRBD2 (6 bases). V lost 0 bases and J 0 bases, leaving 13 bases between the germline ends. This CDR3 contains 16 residues. From germline, CDR1 is SGHNT and CDR2 YYREEE (reference sequence). The CDR3 sequence: CASSLAGSGSSYEQYF. The CDR3 bases are TGTGCCAGCAGCTTGGCTGGTAGCGGAAGCTCCTACGAGCAGTACTTC.

The genes are TRBV2 and TRBJ2-1, with D perhaps matching TRBD2 (6 bases). The CDR3 sequence is 16 residues long. Germline V gene sequence: CDR1 SNHLY, CDR2 FYNNEI. Trimming removed 6 bases at V and 0 bases at J, with 15 bases between. The CDR3 sequence: CASSPLARSSYNEQFF. CDR3 DNA: TGTGCCAGCAGCCCCCTAGCGAGGAGCTCCTACAATGAGCAGTTCTTC.

V gene TRBV5-1 combines with J gene TRBJ1-5; 8 bases map to TRBD1. After removal of 0 bases from V and 0 bases from J, the junction contained 5 bases not matched to a gene. CDR1 is SGHRS, CDR2 YFSETQ, per germline. The CDR3 is 17 residues long. DNA of the CDR3: TGCGCCAGCAGCTTGGGTGGACAGGGCAATAGCAATCAGCCCCAGCATTTT. Translating it yields CASSLGGQGNSNQPQHF.

V gene TRBV29-1 combines with J gene TRBJ1-1, with 7 bases fitting TRBD1. Germline assignment: CDR1 SQVTM and CDR2 ANQGSEA. Germline trimming cut 7 bases from V and 5 bases from J; bases unmatched to any gene: 7. There are 12 residues in the CDR3. The CDR3 loop reads CSARQGTTEAFF. CDR3 DNA: TGCAGCGCGAGACAGGGTACGACTGAAGCTTTCTTT.

V is TRBV6-5 and J is TRBJ1-1, with 9 bases fitting TRBD1. The length of the CDR3 is 15 residues. The V gene's germline CDR1 is MNHEY and CDR2 SVGAGI. The ends lost 5 bases at V and 1 base at J; junction bases unmatched: 5. The CDR3 loop reads CASSRLDRGNTEAFF. The CDR3 DNA reads as TGTGCCAGCAGTCGCCTGGACAGGGGGAACACTGAAGCTTTCTTT.

This clone was seen only a few times. The chain joins TRBV7-2 to TRBJ2-3; 13 bases fit TRBD2. Per germline, CDR1 SGHTA and CDR2 FQGNSA. The CDR3 covers 16 residues. V gave up 6 bases and J gave up 5 bases; unmatched junction bases: 8. The CDR3 region is CASSRGLAGIGDTQYF. The CDR3 DNA sequence: TGTGCCAGCAGTAGGGGACTAGCGGGAATCGGAGATACGCAGTATTTT.

The chain carries TRBV5-4 and TRBJ2-1; TRBD1 matches 7 bases. The V segment lost 3 bases and the J segment 11 bases; nucleotides outside the gene matches: 11. The CDR3 extends over 14 amino acids. Germline V lookup: CDR1 SGHNT, CDR2 YYREEE (reference sequence). The CDR3 DNA reads TGTGCCAGCAGCTGGGACAGCAACCCTTGGAAGCAGTTCTTC. As protein: CASSWDSNPWKQFF.

The chain links TRBV19 to TRBJ2-2; 14 positions agree with TRBD2. The V gene's germline CDR1 is LNHDA and CDR2 SQIVND (reference sequence). The CDR3 extends over 16 amino acids. The CDR3 DNA follows: TGTGGCACGGGACTAGCGGGAGTTTGGCGAGCCGGGGAGCTGTTTTTT. Its translation: CGTGLAGVWRAGELFF. Based on the CDR3 plus reference TRBV19 and TRBJ2-2, the full variable domain is DGGITQSPKYLFRKEGQNVTLSCEQNLNHDAMYWYRQDPGQGLRLIYYSQIVNDFQKGDIAEGYSVSREKKESFPLTVTSAQKNPTAFYLCGTGLAGVWRAGELFFGEGSRLTVL.

The rearrangement links TRBV4-1 to TRBJ2-2; 8 bases are a match to TRBD2. Germline CDR1 is MGHRA and CDR2 is YSYEKL. Unmatched junction bases numbered 6, after V lost 3 bases and J lost 3 bases. The CDR3 is 16 residues long. The CDR3 coding sequence is TGCGCCAGCAGCCAGGGACTAGTTCCGGACACCGGGGAGCTGTTTTTT. This gives the protein CASSQGLVPDTGELFF.

This chain uses TRBV2 with TRBJ1-1; D remains ambiguous. Germline V CDR1 and CDR2: SNHLY, FYNNEI. Trimming stripped 7 bases from V and 6 bases from J, with 12 bases between. The CDR3 runs to 12 residues. The CDR3 spells CASNRDAPEAFF. The CDR3 region has the DNA TGTGCCAGCAACCGGGATGCCCCTGAAGCTTTCTTT. The full variable domain, in which reference TRBV2 and TRBJ1-1 provide the parts outside the CDR3, is EPEVTQTPSHQVTQMGQEVILRCVPISNHLYFYWYRQILGQKVEFLVSFYNNEISEKSEIFDDQFSVERPDGSNFTLKIRSTKLEDSAMYFCASNRDAPEAFFGQGTRLTVV.

This clone came up a few times. The chain links TRBV15 to TRBJ2-3; the match to TRBD2 covers 8 bases. The germline V gene encodes CDR1 LNHNV and CDR2 YYDKDF (reference sequence). The V and J ends lost 0 bases and 5 bases, in that order; junction bases with no gene match: 7. The length of the CDR3 is 16 residues. CDR3 in DNA: TGTGCCACCAGCAGAGATTTGACTAGCGTTGGAGATACGCAGTATTTT. Its protein is CATSRDLTSVGDTQYF.

This clone has only a few counts. This chain uses TRBV2 with TRBJ2-1; 9 nucleotides match TRBD2. With 6 bases clipped from V and 10 bases from J, the junction kept 10 bases outside the gene matches. The germline V gene encodes CDR1 SNHLY and CDR2 FYNNEI. The CDR3 has 14 residues. The CDR3, as DNA: TGTGCCAGCAGGCGGGAGGGCATCTCCATGGAGCAGTTCTTC. It specifies CASRREGISMEQFF.

The J gene is TRBJ2-5, the V gene TRBV4-1; D is perhaps TRBD1 (5 bases). Trimming removed 4 bases from V and 8 bases from J, with 14 bases in between. The CDR3 is 13 amino acids. The germline CDR1 and CDR2 sequences are MGHRA and YSYEKL. This CDR3 reads CASSLGVLNTQYF. The CDR3 nucleotides read TGCGCCAGCAGCCTAGGGGTCCTGAATACCCAGTACTTC.

The CDR3 protein is CASSLGPGRYEQYF. The CDR3 nucleotides are TGTGCCAGCAGCTTAGGCCCAGGGAGGTACGAGCAGTACTTC. The chain couples TRBV7-2 to TRBJ2-7; tentative D call: TRBD2 (6 bases). Germline V gene lookup returns CDR1 SGHTA and CDR2 FQGNSA. Deletions cut 1 base from V and 4 bases from J, with 11 bases between. The CDR3 is made up of 14 amino acids. The complete variable domain, with remaining parts taken from reference TRBV7-2 and TRBJ2-7, reads GAGVSQSPSNKVTEKGKDVELRCDPISGHTALYWYRQSLGQGLEFLIYFQGNSAPDKSGLPSDRFSAERTGGSVSTLTIQRTQQEDSAVYLCASSLGPGRYEQYFGPGTRLTVT.

This chain connects TRBV11-3 to TRBJ2-2; a possible D gene is TRBD2 (6 bases). Germline assignment: CDR1 SGHNT and CDR2 YENEEA. Trimming took off 5 bases at V and 1 base at J, with 17 bases between the two ends. This CDR3 comprises 17 residues. This CDR3 reads CASSPRGMLWNTGELFF. The DNA of the CDR3 is TGTGCCAGCAGCCCCCGGGGGATGCTTTGGAACACCGGGGAGCTGTTTTTT.

The chain combines TRBV7-8 with TRBJ1-1; 8 positions match TRBD1. The germline gives CDR1 SGHVS, CDR2 FQNEAQ. The ends lost 4 bases at V and 0 bases at J; junction bases unmatched: 4. The CDR3 sequence is 15 residues long. CDR3 sequence: CASSSQGAMNTEAFF. CDR3 nucleotides: TGTGCCAGCAGCTCTCAGGGGGCAATGAACACTGAAGCTTTCTTT.

The chain couples TRBV27 to TRBJ2-3; 7 bases agree with TRBD1. V dropped 6 bases and J dropped 6; count of bases not matched to a gene: 9. Germline lookup yields CDR1 MNHEY and CDR2 SMNVEV (reference sequence). The length of the CDR3 is 14 residues. The CDR3 reads CASRQGFTVDTQYF. CDR3 nucleotide sequence: TGTGCCAGCAGACAGGGGTTTACGGTGGATACGCAGTATTTT.

This clone was seen more than once but under ten times. V gene TRBV7-9 combines with J gene TRBJ2-2; maybe TRBD1 (6 bases). CDR1 is SEHNR and CDR2 is FQNEAQ in the germline V gene (reference sequence). This CDR3 contains 15 residues. Trimming shortened V by 1 base and J by 0 bases, and 6 bases separated the two germline ends. CDR3 region: CASSLGTANTGELFF. CDR3 nucleotide sequence: TGTGCCAGCAGCTTAGGGACAGCGAACACCGGGGAGCTGTTTTTT.

The rearrangement links TRBV5-1 to TRBJ2-2; TRBD1 matches 7 bases. Trimming at V came to 2 bases and at J to 3 bases, leaving 7 bases not matched to a gene. Germline lookup yields CDR1 SGHRS and CDR2 YFSETQ. The CDR3 loop spans 16 amino acids. Here the CDR3 DNA reads TGCGCCAGCAGCTTACCGGGACAGTCCTACACCGGGGAGCTGTTTTTT. Translation gives CASSLPGQSYTGELFF. Full variable domain (outside the CDR3, taken from reference TRBV5-1 and TRBJ2-2): KAGVTQTPRYLIKTRGQQVTLSCSPISGHRSVSWYQQTPGQGLQFLFEYFSETQRNKGNFPGRFSGRQFSNSRSEMNVSTLELGDSALYLCASSLPGQSYTGELFFGEGSRLTVL.

The rearrangement links TRBV7-2 to TRBJ2-5; perhaps TRBD1 as D (5 bases). The J call is doubtful: the DNA matches TRBJ2-7 better. CDR1 and CDR2 (germline): SGHTA, FQGNSA. The CDR3 loop spans 13 amino acids. DNA for the CDR3: TGTGCCAGCGGTGGGTTTTCAGGGTACGAGCAGTACTTC. Translating gives CASGGFSGYEQYF.

The chain joins TRBV10-1 to TRBJ2-2; 7 bases match TRBD1. Germline CDR1 WNHNN, CDR2 SYGVQD (reference sequence). The CDR3 sequence is 13 residues long. The V gene end was trimmed by 6 bases and the J gene end by 6 bases; junction bases not matched to a gene: 4. As DNA, the CDR3 is TGCGCCAGCAGGGGGACAGCCCCCGGGGAGCTGTTTTTT. Amino acid sequence: CASRGTAPGELFF.

This clone appeared once. The chain joins TRBV5-4 to TRBJ2-4; 7 bases align to TRBD1. The CDR3 has 16 amino acids. Germline values: CDR1 SGHNT, CDR2 YYREEE (reference sequence). Trimming at V came to 4 bases and at J to 0 bases, leaving 7 bases not matched to a gene. CDR3 in DNA: TGTGCCAGCAGCCCAGGACAGGTCACAGCCAAAAACATTCAGTACTTC. Translating gives CASSPGQVTAKNIQYF.

As to this clone: At one of its ends the junction is not consistent with the germline gene, which may arise from a read error. The rearrangement uses TRBV6-5 and TRBJ2-7; a possible D gene is TRBD1 (7 bases). The CDR3 sequence is 13 residues long. Looked up from germline, CDR1 is MNHEY and CDR2 is SVGAGI. The CDR3 region is CASSYSVPGQRVF. CDR3 nucleotides: TGTGCCAGCAGTTACTCGGTCCCGGGACAGCGGGTCTTC.

This clone was picked up one time. The chain carries TRBV7-9 and TRBJ2-5; TRBD1 matches 9 bases. Germline V gene data show CDR1 as SEHNR and CDR2 as FQNEAQ (reference sequence). Trimming took 2 bases from V and 2 from J; bases not matched to a gene: 6. The length of the CDR3 is 16 residues. The chain's CDR3 is CASSLSGTGWQETQYF. The CDR3 DNA is TGTGCCAGCAGCTTATCCGGGACAGGGTGGCAAGAGACCCAGTACTTC.

The sample holds one count of this clone. This chain uses TRBV5-3 with TRBJ1-4; 7 bases map to TRBD1. TRBV5-3 is treated as an ORF (open reading frame) with a function not yet certain. Trimming removed 4 bases from V and 5 bases from J; junction bases left unmatched: 11. The CDR3 sequence is 16 residues long. CDR3 sequence reads: CARSGREQGSNEKLFF. DNA of the CDR3: TGTGCCAGAAGCGGTAGAGAACAGGGGTCCAATGAAAAACTGTTTTTT.